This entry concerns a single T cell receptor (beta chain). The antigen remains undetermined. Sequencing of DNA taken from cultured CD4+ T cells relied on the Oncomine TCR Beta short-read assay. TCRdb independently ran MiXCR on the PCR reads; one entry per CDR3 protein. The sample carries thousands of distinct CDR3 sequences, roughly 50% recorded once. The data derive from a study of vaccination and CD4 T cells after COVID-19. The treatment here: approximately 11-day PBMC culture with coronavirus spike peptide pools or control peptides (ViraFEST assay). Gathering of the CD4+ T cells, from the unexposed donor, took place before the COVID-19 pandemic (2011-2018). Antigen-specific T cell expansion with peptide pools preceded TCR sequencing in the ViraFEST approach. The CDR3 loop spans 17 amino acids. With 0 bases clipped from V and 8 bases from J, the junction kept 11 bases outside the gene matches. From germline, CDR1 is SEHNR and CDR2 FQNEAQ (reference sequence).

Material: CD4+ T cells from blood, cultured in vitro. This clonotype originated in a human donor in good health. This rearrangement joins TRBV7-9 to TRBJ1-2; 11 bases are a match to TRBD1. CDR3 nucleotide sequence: TGTGCCAGCAGCTTAGCGTCGCCGGGACAGGGGGTTAACGGCTACACCTTC. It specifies CASSLASPGQGVNGYTF.